Listed here are 13 T cell receptor beta chains from one sample, sequenced in a study of blood T cell repertoires in COVID-19. Clones were sequenced by immunoSEQ multiplex PCR, and TCRdb holds only the in-frame ones, with some missing. The sample carries 200,000 to 250,000 clones, about 83% recorded once. The sequencing input was PBMCs or T cells enriched from blood (not recorded which). The receptors were gathered from a woman aged 40-49 years who had been exposed to COVID-19.

The CDR3 loop reads CASSQQSGENTEAFF. DNA for the CDR3: TGTGCCAGCAGCCAACAAAGCGGGGAGAACACTGAAGCTTTCTTT. This chain uses TRBV14 with TRBJ1-1; D call uncertain. This CDR3 has 15 residues. V was trimmed by 2 bases and J by 1 base, leaving 11 bases between them. Germline values: CDR1 SGHDN, CDR2 FVKESK.

In its sample, this clone was seen once. The J gene is TRBJ2-2, the V gene TRBV11-2; 9 bases align to TRBD1. This CDR3 region has 15 residues. The germline CDR1 and CDR2 sequences are SGHAT and FQNNGV. The V and J ends lost 8 bases and 4 bases, in that order; junction bases with no gene match: 8. The CDR3 bases are TGTGCCAGCTACGACAGGGGGAAAGGCACCGGGGAGCTGTTTTTT. Its translation: CASYDRGKGTGELFF.

The V and J genes are TRBV9 and TRBJ1-2, with no clear D. CDR1 and CDR2 (germline): SGDLS, YYNGEE. V dropped 0 bases and J dropped 5 bases, with 8 bases sitting between them. This CDR3 spans 13 amino acids. CDR3 residues: CASSVAGWYGYTF. As DNA, the CDR3 is TGTGCCAGCAGCGTAGCGGGATGGTATGGCTACACCTTC.

The rearrangement joins TRBV21-1 to TRBJ1-2. TRBV21-1 is annotated as a pseudogene. This CDR3 region has 17 residues. Here the CDR3 reads CASSNRTLPTRDYGYTF. CDR3 bases: TGTGCCAGCAGCAACCGGACCCTTCCTACTAGGGACTATGGCTACACCTTC.

The sample holds a few counts of this clone. This rearrangement joins TRBV19 to TRBJ1-3; no clear D gene. CDR3 length equals 15 residues. Trimming took off 3 bases at V and 0 bases at J, with 9 bases between the two ends. The germline gives CDR1 LNHDA, CDR2 SQIVND (reference sequence). The CDR3 bases are TGTGCCAGTAGTATTCTGGCTGCCTCTGGAAACACCATATATTTT. It yields the protein CASSILAASGNTIYF.

The chain combines TRBV2 with TRBJ2-3, with D tentatively TRBD2 (5 bases). Deletions cut 6 bases from V and 9 bases from J, with 13 bases between. CDR3 size: 12 residues. Germline CDR1 reads SNHLY; CDR2 reads FYNNEI. CDR3 DNA sequence: TGTGCCAGCAGACTGAGGGTTGGCACGCAGTATTTT. Its protein product is CASRLRVGTQYF.

The chain has TRBV3-1 (or the pseudogene TRBV3-2) and TRBJ1-2, with D possibly being TRBD1 (6 bases). The V end lost 0 bases, the J end lost 5 bases, and 16 bases lay between the germline ends. Germline V gene lookup returns CDR1 LGHDT and CDR2 YNNKEL (reference sequence). The CDR3 totals 16 residues. The CDR3 loop reads CASSQDAQGTYYGYTF. The CDR3 region has the DNA TGTGCCAGCAGCCAAGATGCGCAGGGGACGTATTATGGCTACACCTTC.

The CDR3 DNA is TGTGCCAGCAGTGAGACAGCGAACTATGGCTACACCTTC. Its protein product is CASSETANYGYTF. The rearrangement joins TRBV6-1 to TRBJ1-2; perhaps TRBD1 as D (5 bases). The CDR3 covers 13 residues. Germline V gives CDR1 MNHNS, CDR2 SASEGT. Trimming removed 3 bases at V and 2 bases at J, with 7 bases between.

The chain has TRBV2 and TRBJ2-1; 12 bases agree with TRBD2. V dropped 1 base and J dropped 9; count of bases not matched to a gene: 4. The germline V gene encodes CDR1 SNHLY and CDR2 FYNNEI. This CDR3 spans 15 amino acids. The CDR3 coding sequence is TGTGCCAGCAGTGAAGGACTAGCGGGGGCGGTTGAGCAGTTCTTC. Protein product: CASSEGLAGAVEQFF.

The V call is TRBV2, the J call TRBJ1-5, with 7 bases matching TRBD1. From germline, CDR1 is SNHLY and CDR2 FYNNEI. The CDR3 is 18 amino acids. Trimming cost V 6 bases and J 0 bases; bases outside gene matches: 14. CDR3 coding DNA: TGTGCCAGCAGGCGACAGGGAAGAACGGGGTATAGCAATCAGCCCCAGCATTTT. Translating gives CASRRQGRTGYSNQPQHF.

The chain links TRBV7-9 to TRBJ2-5; 7 bases fit TRBD1. Germline lookup yields CDR1 SEHNR and CDR2 FQNEAQ (reference sequence). The trim removed 1 base at V and 5 bases at J, leaving 7 bases unmatched. The CDR3 runs to 15 residues. The CDR3 nucleotides are TGTGCCAGCAGCTTAGTACGAGGGGGCTGGGAGACCCAGTACTTC. It translates to CASSLVRGGWETQYF.

V usage is TRBV28 and J usage is TRBJ1-4; D unresolved. This CDR3 comprises 15 residues. Deletions cut 3 bases from V and 0 bases from J, with 8 bases between. In germline, CDR1 is MDHEN, CDR2 SYDVKM. The CDR3 sequence is CASSFSVATNEKLFF. The CDR3 bases are TGTGCCAGCAGTTTTTCAGTTGCAACTAATGAAAAACTGTTTTTT. Variable domain in full (rest from reference TRBV28 and TRBJ1-4): DVKVTQSSRYLVKRTGEKVFLECVQDMDHENMFWYRQDPGLGLRLIYFSYDVKMKEKGDIPEGYSVSREKKERFSLILESASTNQTSMYLCASSFSVATNEKLFFGSGTQLSVL.

As to this clone: Other DNA sequences in the same sample also yield this CDR3. The chain carries TRBV4-3 and TRBJ1-1; D gene uncertain. The CDR3 sequence is 13 residues long. Germline loops: CDR1 LGHNA, CDR2 YSLEER. Trimming removed 3 bases from V and 2 bases from J, with 7 bases in between. This CDR3 is CASSQAGNTEAFF. The DNA for the CDR3 is TGCGCCAGCAGCCAGGCGGGAAACACTGAAGCTTTCTTT.